These 17 T cell receptor beta chains originate from one sample sequenced in a study of T cell repertoires in cytomegalovirus infection. One entry per CDR3 protein results from TCRdb running MiXCR on the reads. This repertoire shows 650,000 to 850,000 distinct CDR3 sequences, 25% to 35% found once; its top ten account for approximately 14%. The antigens for these receptors are not known. The material was cultured CD8+ T cells from PBMCs, obtained from culture after CMV antigen stimulation. Receptors were obtained from a human donor in good health (CMV status not recorded). Some clones in this sample may be carry-over from other donors' samples.

This clonotype turned up a few times. This chain uses TRBV4-1 with TRBJ2-1; tentatively, D is TRBD1 or TRBD2 (5 bases each). The CDR3 length is 17 residues. The V gene lost 3 bases and the J gene lost 1 base, with 16 bases spanning the gap. Germline V CDR1 and CDR2: MGHRA, YSYEKL. The CDR3: CASSQDGAQISYNEQFF. CDR3 DNA sequence: TGCGCCAGCAGCCAGGACGGGGCCCAAATTTCCTACAATGAGCAGTTCTTC.

This clonotype turned up a few times. The genes are TRBV7-8 and TRBJ2-7; D is possibly TRBD1 (5 bases). V lost 1 base to trimming and J lost 0 bases, with 31 bases between them. Germline V gene sequence: CDR1 SGHVS, CDR2 FQNEAQ. The CDR3 has 22 residues. In nucleotides, the CDR3 is TGTGCCAGCAGCTTAGTTGGCCCCCGGTGGAGAGCCACAGGATTAAGCTCCTACGAGCAGTACGTC. It codes for CASSLVGPRWRATGLSSYEQYV.

V is TRBV12-3 or TRBV12-4 and J is TRBJ1-1; D gene unclear. Trimming left V 5 bases short and J 2 bases short, with 9 bases between. The length of the CDR3 is 13 residues. CDR3 sequence: CASSPQTNTEAFF. The DNA of the CDR3 is TGTGCCAGCAGTCCCCAGACAAACACTGAAGCTTTCTTT.

The J gene is TRBJ1-1, the V gene TRBV7-9; 8 nucleotides agree with TRBD1. V lost 10 bases, J lost 5 bases, and 6 bases stayed unmatched. The CDR3 extends over 12 amino acids. CDR1 and CDR2 from the germline V gene are SEHNR and FQNEAQ (reference sequence). The CDR3 coding sequence is TGTGCCATCCGACAGGGGAGTACTGAAGCTTTCTTT. Amino acids: CAIRQGSTEAFF. Supplemented by reference TRBV7-9 and TRBJ1-1, the full variable domain reads DTGVSQNPRHKITKRGQNVTFRCDPISEHNRLYWYRQTLGQGPEFLTYFQNEAQLEKSRLLSDRFSAERPKGSFSTLEIQRTEQGDSAMYLCAIRQGSTEAFFGQGTRLTVV.

This clonotype turned up a few times. The chain combines TRBV24-1 with TRBJ2-7; 10 bases fit TRBD2. Germline CDR1 KGHDR, CDR2 SFDVKD. V was clipped by 4 bases and J by 0 bases; unmatched bases: 8. This CDR3 has 17 amino acids. This chain's CDR3 is CATSDQSSGGLSYEQYV. The CDR3 coding sequence is TGTGCCACCAGTGACCAGTCTAGCGGGGGACTCTCCTACGAGCAGTACGTC.

This clonotype was seen repeatedly, ten times or more. This sequence joins TRBV7-8 and TRBJ1-5, with 8 bases fitting TRBD1. This CDR3 spans 19 amino acids. The V segment lost 3 bases and the J segment 0 bases; nucleotides outside the gene matches: 13. Germline CDR1 is SGHVS and CDR2 is FQNEAQ. The DNA for the CDR3 is TGTGCCAGCAGCTTGGCCAGGGGGCTGAACTGGGATAGCAATCAGCCCCAGCATTTT. This codes for CASSLARGLNWDSNQPQHF.

This clonotype was seen a handful of times. V gene TRBV6-1 combines with J gene TRBJ2-3; the D gene is possibly TRBD2 (5 bases). V lost 3 bases, J lost 1 base, and 14 bases lay in between. The CDR3 extends over 16 amino acids. Germline loops: CDR1 MNHNS, CDR2 SASEGT. CDR3 bases: TGTGCCAGCAGTGACCCGGAGGACCGGGGCACAGATACGCAGTATTTT. It codes for CASSDPEDRGTDTQYF.

This clonotype turned up a few times. The J gene is TRBJ2-6, the V gene TRBV27; possible D gene TRBD2, 6 bases. V was pared by 8 bases and J by 2 bases, with 7 bases between. There are 13 residues in the CDR3. Germline CDR1 is MNHEY and CDR2 is SMNVEV (reference sequence). The CDR3 bases are TGTGCCAGCGGCGGGGCTGGGGCCAACGTCCTGACTTTC. It codes for CASGGAGANVLTF. Together with reference TRBV27 and TRBJ2-6, the CDR3 gives the full variable domain: EAQVTQNPRYLITVTGKKLTVTCSQNMNHEYMSWYRQDPGLGLRQIYYSMNVEVTDKGDVPEGYKVSRKEKRNFPLILESPSPNQTSLYFCASGGAGANVLTFGAGSRLTVL.

The CDR3 nucleotides are TGTGCCAGTAGCCCGACTAGCGGGCTTTACAATGAGCAGTTCTTC. This translates into CASSPTSGLYNEQFF. The chain couples TRBV19 to TRBJ2-1; 10 nucleotides match TRBD2. The CDR3 runs to 15 residues. The germline V gene encodes CDR1 LNHDA and CDR2 SQIVND (reference sequence). Losses at the gene ends were 6 bases for V and 4 bases for J; bases not matched to a gene: 6. The full variable domain, rest sourced from reference TRBV19 and TRBJ2-1, is DGGITQSPKYLFRKEGQNVTLSCEQNLNHDAMYWYRQDPGQGLRLIYYSQIVNDFQKGDIAEGYSVSREKKESFPLTVTSAQKNPTAFYLCASSPTSGLYNEQFFGPGTRLTVL.

This clonotype was seen a few times. The chain uses TRBV5-1 and TRBJ1-1, with 9 bases fitting TRBD1. Germline V gene lookup returns CDR1 SGHRS and CDR2 YFSETQ. V lost 5 bases and J lost 7; bases outside the gene matches: 21. The CDR3 runs 18 residues. This CDR3 is CASSLGQGKFSSHVEAFF. CDR3 in DNA: TGCGCCAGCAGTCTTGGACAGGGGAAATTTAGTTCCCATGTTGAAGCTTTCTTT.

V gene TRBV15 combines with J gene TRBJ2-5; D unresolved. Trimming left V 3 bases short and J 4 bases short, with 15 bases between. The CDR3 spans 15 residues. Germline V lookup: CDR1 LNHNV, CDR2 YYDKDF (reference sequence). The CDR3 DNA reads TGTGCCACCAGCAGTTCTTTAGGGTTCGGAGAGACCCAGTACTTC. Protein sequence: CATSSSLGFGETQYF. The full variable domain, completed using reference TRBV15 and TRBJ2-5, is DAMVIQNPRYQVTQFGKPVTLSCSQTLNHNVMYWYQQKSSQAPKLLFHYYDKDFNNEADTPDNFQSRRPNTSFCFLDIRSPGLGDTAMYLCATSSSLGFGETQYFGPGTRLLVL.

This clonotype was found a few times. The J gene is TRBJ2-3, the V gene TRBV3-1; D tentatively reads TRBD1 or TRBD2 (5 bases each). Trimming left V 1 base short and J 0 bases short, with 17 bases between. Germline V CDR1 and CDR2: LGHDT, YNNKEL (reference sequence). The CDR3 extends over 18 amino acids. Here the CDR3 DNA reads TGTGCCAGCAGCCAAGCGGGGCTTATGGCCCTTAGCACAGATACGCAGTATTTT. It is translated as CASSQAGLMALSTDTQYF.

Here the CDR3 DNA reads TGTGCCAGCAGTGAATGGGGACGCGATGAGCAGTTCTTC. Translated: CASSEWGRDEQFF. V usage is TRBV2 and J usage is TRBJ2-1, with D perhaps matching TRBD1 or TRBD2 (5 bases each). This CDR3 is built from 13 residues. Germline V gene data show CDR1 as SNHLY and CDR2 as FYNNEI. Trimming took off 2 bases at V and 8 bases at J, with 10 bases between the two ends.

The gene calls are TRBV19 and TRBJ1-1, with no clear D. Germline CDR1 is LNHDA and CDR2 is SQIVND (reference sequence). The CDR3 runs 15 residues. The ends were cut back, 5 bases at V and 1 base at J, with 14 bases in the middle. DNA for the CDR3: TGTGCCAGTAGTCCCGACGCGGGAGAGAACACTGAAGCTTTCTTT. This encodes CASSPDAGENTEAFF.

J is TRBJ2-7 and V is TRBV18; 8 bases map to TRBD2. Losses at the gene ends were 0 bases for V and 7 bases for J; bases not matched to a gene: 11. Germline lookup yields CDR1 KGHSH and CDR2 LQKENI. This CDR3 spans 16 amino acids. CDR3 loop: CASSPPSERGFREQYV. The CDR3 DNA reads as TGTGCCAGCTCACCACCAAGCGAGCGGGGGTTCAGGGAGCAGTACGTC.

This clonotype showed up just a few times. The chain employs TRBV6-6 and TRBJ1-5; 8 bases are shared with TRBD1. The germline V gene has CDR1 MNHNY and CDR2 SVGAGI (reference sequence). The CDR3 totals 16 residues. Trimming removed 4 bases from V and 1 base from J; junction bases left unmatched: 6. As DNA, the CDR3 is TGTGCCAGCAGTTCCAACAGGGGGAAGAGCAATCAGCCCCAGCATTTT. Translation: CASSSNRGKSNQPQHF.

The rearrangement uses TRBV28 and TRBJ1-2; D not certain. The CDR3 runs 13 residues. Between the trimmed V and J ends, which lost 3 bases and 3 bases, there was a span of 8 bases. Germline V lookup: CDR1 MDHEN, CDR2 SYDVKM. The CDR3 is CASSFPVDYGYTF. The CDR3 DNA reads as TGTGCCAGCAGTTTCCCGGTCGACTATGGCTACACCTTC.